Detailed here is one TCR beta chain. The entry originates in a study of blood T cell repertoires in COVID-19. In the study overall: The samples span acute and convalescent COVID-19 from the United States, Italy and Spain.

Authors' data handling: Estimated nucleated cell counts came from reference gene primer amplification. Method: immunoSEQ multiplex PCR; TCRdb's copy keeps in-frame clones and lacks some. The V and J calls and clone size are taken from that table; D and trimming were inferred from the DNA. The sample lists around 200,000 clones; about 80% were seen once. CDR3 size: 18 residues. V shed 4 bases, J shed 0 bases, and the junction held 8 bases outside the gene matches. From germline, CDR1 is SGHAT and CDR2 FQNNGV. Material for sequencing was peripheral blood. This receptor was identified in a human donor in a cohort sampled during active COVID-19. This rearrangement joins TRBV11-2 to TRBJ2-5, with TRBD2 matching 13 bases. CDR3 region: CASSSSGLAGPYQETQYF. In DNA form, the CDR3 reads TGTGCCAGCAGCTCCTCGGGACTAGCGGGGCCGTACCAAGAGACCCAGTACTTC.